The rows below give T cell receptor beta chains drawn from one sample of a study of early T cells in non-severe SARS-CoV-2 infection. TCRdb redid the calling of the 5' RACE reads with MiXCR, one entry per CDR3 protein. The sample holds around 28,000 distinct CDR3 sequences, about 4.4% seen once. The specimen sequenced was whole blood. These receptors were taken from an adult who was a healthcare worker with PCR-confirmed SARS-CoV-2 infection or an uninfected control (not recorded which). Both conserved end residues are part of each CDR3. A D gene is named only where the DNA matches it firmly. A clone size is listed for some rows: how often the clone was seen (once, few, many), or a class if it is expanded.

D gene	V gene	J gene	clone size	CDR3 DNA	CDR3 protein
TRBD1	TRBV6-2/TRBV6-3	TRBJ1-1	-	TGTGCCAGCAGTTACCGGGACAGGGGAGCTTTCTTT	CASSYRDRGAFF
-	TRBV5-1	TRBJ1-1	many	TGCGCCAGCAGCGGAATGGCAGACACTGAAGCTTTCTTT	CASSGMADTEAFF
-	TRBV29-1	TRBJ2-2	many	TGCAGCGTTACGGGTGGCACCGGGGAGCTGTTTTTT	CSVTGGTGELFF
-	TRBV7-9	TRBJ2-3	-	TGTGCCAGCTTTCAAATCGGGGCCGCTTTAGATACGCAGTATTTT	CASFQIGAALDTQYF
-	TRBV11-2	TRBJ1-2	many	TGTGCCAGCAGTAAGGGCCCCAACTATGGCTACACCTTC	CASSKGPNYGYTF
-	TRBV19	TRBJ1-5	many	TGTGCCAGTAGTATGACAGCCTCTAATCAGCCCCAGCATTTT	CASSMTASNQPQHF
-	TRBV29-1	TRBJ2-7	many	TGCAGCGTTGAAAACGACTACGAGCAGTACTTC	CSVENDYEQYF
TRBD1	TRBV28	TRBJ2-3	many	TGTGCCAGCAGTTTGGGGACAGGGGGCACAGATACGCAGTATTTT	CASSLGTGGTDTQYF
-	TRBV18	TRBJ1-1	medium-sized	TGTGCCAGCTCACCGGCCAGGGGCGGCCCGAACACTGAAGCTTTCTTT	CASSPARGGPNTEAFF
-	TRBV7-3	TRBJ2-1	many	TGTGCCAGCAGCTTATTCGCCACACGGTACAGTGAGCAGTTCTTC	CASSLFATRYSEQFF
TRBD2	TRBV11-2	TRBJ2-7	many	TGTGCCAGCAGCACCAGTGGGCTAGCGGGAAATATTTATAACGAGCAGTACTTC	CASSTSGLAGNIYNEQYF
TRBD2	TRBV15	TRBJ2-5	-	TGTGCCACCAGCAGAGATCGGGCGGGAGTTGAGACCCAGTACTTC	CATSRDRAGVETQYF
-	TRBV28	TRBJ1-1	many	TGTGCCAGCAGTCTCACCGAATTGAACACTGAAGCTTTCTTT	CASSLTELNTEAFF
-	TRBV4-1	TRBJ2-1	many	TGCGCCAGCAGCCACCCTACGGACCGGTACAATGAGCAGTTCTTC	CASSHPTDRYNEQFF
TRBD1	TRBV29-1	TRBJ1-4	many	TGCAGCGGGGGGACAGGAGGGACTAATGAAAAACTGTTTTTT	CSGGTGGTNEKLFF
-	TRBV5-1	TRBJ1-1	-	TGCGCCAGCAGCCCTAACCAGGGGATCCGGAACACTGAAGCTTTCTTT	CASSPNQGIRNTEAFF
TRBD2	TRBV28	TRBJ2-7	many	TGTGCCAGCAGTTCTTCAGCGGGCGGGAGGGACTACGAGCAGTACTTC	CASSSSAGGRDYEQYF
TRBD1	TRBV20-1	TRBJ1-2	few	TGCAGTGCTAGAGGGGGACAGGGGAGTCCTGGCTACACCTTC	CSARGGQGSPGYTF
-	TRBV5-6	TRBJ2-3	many	TGTGCCAGCAGCTTGTTCGGGACAAACACAGATACGCAGTATTTT	CASSLFGTNTDTQYF
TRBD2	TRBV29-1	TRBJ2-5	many	TGCAGCGTTGAAGGGGGGGGGCAAGAGACCCAGTACTTC	CSVEGGGQETQYF
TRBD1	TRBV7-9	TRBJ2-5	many	TGTGCCAGCAGCTCCCTGACAGGGGGCGGGGAGACCCAGTACTTC	CASSSLTGGGETQYF
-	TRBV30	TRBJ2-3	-	TGTGCCTGGACATTTACAGATACGCAGTATTTT	CAWTFTDTQYF
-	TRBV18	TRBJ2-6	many	TGTGCCAGCTCACTCCCAGGGTCTGGGGCCAACGTCCTGACTTTC	CASSLPGSGANVLTF
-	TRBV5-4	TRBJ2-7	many	TGTGCCAGCAGCCCCACCCTTCCCGGGTCAGGGATGAGAGACGAGCAGTACTTC	CASSPTLPGSGMRDEQYF
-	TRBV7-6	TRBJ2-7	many	TGTGCCAGCAAAAGAGCGAGCAGCTCCTACGAGCAGTACTTC	CASKRASSSYEQYF
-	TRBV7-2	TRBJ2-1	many	TGTGCCAGCAGCTTACAGGGGACAAGGCACGGGAGAAGTGAGCAGTTCTTC	CASSLQGTRHGRSEQFF
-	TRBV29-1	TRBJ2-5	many	TGCAGCGTTGAGCCGAGGAGGACAGCGATCCAAGAGACCCAGTACTTC	CSVEPRRTAIQETQYF
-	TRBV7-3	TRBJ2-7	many	TGTGCCAGCAGCTTATCCGAAGGCCACGAGCAGTACTTC	CASSLSEGHEQYF
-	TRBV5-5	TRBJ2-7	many	TGTGCCAGCAGCCCTCTCCCCTCTACAGGGGAGGCCTACGAGCAGTACTTC	CASSPLPSTGEAYEQYF
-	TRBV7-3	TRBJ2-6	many	TGTGCCAGCAGCTCCTACCTAGGGACTGGGGCCAACGTCCTGACTTTC	CASSSYLGTGANVLTF
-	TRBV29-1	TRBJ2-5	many	TGCAGCGGCCGGGACCCAGGCCGGGAGACCCAGTACTTC	CSGRDPGRETQYF
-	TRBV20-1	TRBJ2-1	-	TGCAGTGCTAGAGATGTAGCGGACCTCTCCTACAATGAGCAGTTCTTC	CSARDVADLSYNEQFF
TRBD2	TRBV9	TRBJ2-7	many	TGTGCCAGCACCCCTGGACTAGCGGGATACGAGCAGTACTTC	CASTPGLAGYEQYF
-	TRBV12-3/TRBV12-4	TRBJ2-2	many	TGTGCCAGCAGTTATCTAACCGGGGAGCTGTTTTTT	CASSYLTGELFF
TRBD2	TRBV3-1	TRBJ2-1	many	TGTGCCAGCACTCGTCAAGAGCGGGGCTCCTACAATGAGCAGTTCTTC	CASTRQERGSYNEQFF
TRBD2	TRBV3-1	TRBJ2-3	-	TGTGCCAGCAGCCAAGATCGACTAGCGGGAGAACAAACAGATACGCAGTATTTT	CASSQDRLAGEQTDTQYF
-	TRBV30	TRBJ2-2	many	TGTGCCTGGCTCGAAGCGGAGTGGACTCCCGGGGAGCTGTTTTTT	CAWLEAEWTPGELFF
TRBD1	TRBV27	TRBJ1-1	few	TGTGCCAGCAGTTCACTCCAGGGGGCTCGGCTTTCCGACACTGAAGCTTTCTTT	CASSSLQGARLSDTEAFF
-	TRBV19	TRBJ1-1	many	TGTGCCAGTAGGGGCCAGAGGACTGAAGCTTTCTTT	CASRGQRTEAFF
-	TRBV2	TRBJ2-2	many	TGTGCCAGCAGTTCCGACTGGGGCGGGGAGCTGTTTTTT	CASSSDWGGELFF